The present entry profiles one T cell receptor beta chain with its context. What it recognizes is unknown. Repertoires were generated with immunoSEQ multiplex PCR, while TCRdb's copy carries only in-frame clones and drops some. The data show some 99,000 clones, around nine tenths seen once. The data are from a study of OX40 agonist ivuxolimab in advanced cancers. Whole-study context: Dose-escalation subjects each had hepatocellular carcinoma, melanoma, renal cell or head and neck cancer.

CDR1 SNHLY and CDR2 FYNNEI come from the germline V gene. This CDR3 has 14 residues. V was shortened by 5 bases and J by 4 bases, with 11 bases between the two germline ends. Whole-study results and caveats: The authors did not determine the antigen specificity of the expanded peripheral T cells.

The chain uses TRBV2 and TRBJ2-2, with unresolved D. The sample in question was CD4+ or CD8+ T cells sorted from blood, obtained in a trial of the OX40 agonist ivuxolimab. The TCR originated in an adult with an advanced solid tumor such as melanoma, head and neck, liver or kidney cancer. The CDR3 DNA follows: TGTGCCAGCAGTCCCCTGCAGGCCACCGGGGAGCTGTTTTTT. Encoded protein: CASSPLQATGELFF. The entire variable domain, with the rest obtained from reference TRBV2 and TRBJ2-2, is as follows: EPEVTQTPSHQVTQMGQEVILRCVPISNHLYFYWYRQILGQKVEFLVSFYNNEISEKSEIFDDQFSVERPDGSNFTLKIRSTKLEDSAMYFCASSPLQATGELFFGEGSRLTVL.